A selection of T cell receptor beta chains follows, all from one sample in a study of blood T cells in healthy people across ages. TCRdb re-called the 5' RACE reads with MiXCR, one entry per CDR3 protein. Of approximately 2,000,000 distinct CDR3 sequences listed, more than 35% are singletons. Sequencing input: blood. The receptors were sampled from a human donor in good health. Both conserved end residues are part of each CDR3. D genes are given only for firm matches. Only some rows state a clone size, as once, few, many or a class for expanded clones.

J gene	clone size	D gene	V gene	CDR3 DNA	CDR3 protein
TRBJ1-5	NA	NA	TRBV6-6	TGTGCCAGCAGCCTACTTTTCGATCAGCCCCAGCATTTT	CASSLLFDQPQHF
TRBJ1-2	NA	NA	TRBV18	TGTGCCAGCTCACCACGCGACATGTCGAACTATGGCTACACCTTC	CASSPRDMSNYGYTF
TRBJ2-7	NA	TRBD1	TRBV27	TGTGCCAGCAGACCCCGGACAGGGTTGCAGTACTTC	CASRPRTGLQYF
TRBJ2-7	NA	TRBD2	TRBV3-1	TGTGCCAGCAGCCAAACACCTAGCGGTCTCTACGAGCAGTACTTC	CASSQTPSGLYEQYF
TRBJ2-2	NA	NA	TRBV6-5	TGTGCCAGCAGTTACTCGTCGTCAGGGAACACCGGGGAGCTGTTTTTT	CASSYSSSGNTGELFF
TRBJ1-1	NA	NA	TRBV4-2	TGTGCCAGCAGCCAAGATCCGGCGGACAGTGAAGCTTTCTTT	CASSQDPADSEAFF
TRBJ1-6	few	NA	TRBV7-9	TGTGCCAGCGGGGCGAGGGGAAGTAATTCACCCCTCCACTTT	CASGARGSNSPLHF
TRBJ1-2	NA	NA	TRBV4-2	TGTACCAGCAGCTTTGAATTTGCAGGGGTTGTGGACTATGGCTACACCTTC	CTSSFEFAGVVDYGYTF
TRBJ1-2	NA	TRBD1	TRBV9	TGTGCCAGCAGCGGCGACAGGGGACGGGGCTACACCTTC	CASSGDRGRGYTF
TRBJ2-5	NA	TRBD1	TRBV24-1	TGTGCCACCAGTGATTTACTGGACAGGATGTACTTC	CATSDLLDRMYF
TRBJ2-3	NA	NA	TRBV3-1	TGTGCCAGCAGCCAAGATCTACTAGTAACAGATACGCAGTATTTT	CASSQDLLVTDTQYF
TRBJ1-1	NA	NA	TRBV20-1	TGCAGTGCTAGACGGCCGACAGGAGCGAACACTGAAGCTTTCTTT	CSARRPTGANTEAFF
TRBJ2-5	NA	NA	TRBV7-8	TGTGCCAGCAGCTTTAGAACTATGAGAGAGACCCAGTACTTC	CASSFRTMRETQYF
TRBJ1-5	once	NA	TRBV12-3/TRBV12-4	TGTGCCAGCAGTAAAACGGCAGCAGGCCAGCCCCAGCATTTT	CASSKTAAGQPQHF
TRBJ1-2	NA	NA	TRBV6-6	TGTGCCTGTAGAGGAGGGGCCTACTATGGCTACACCTTC	CACRGGAYYGYTF
TRBJ1-1	NA	NA	TRBV20-1	TGCAGTTATAAATCTACAATGAACACTGAAGCTTTCTTT	CSYKSTMNTEAFF
TRBJ1-2	NA	NA	TRBV20-1	TGCAGTGCTAGTTCCCTGCTTAGAGAATTTGGCTACACCTTC	CSASSLLREFGYTF
TRBJ2-7	few	TRBD1	TRBV6-5	TGTGCCAGCAGTTACTCGGGACAGGGATCTACCTACGAGCAGTACTTC	CASSYSGQGSTYEQYF
TRBJ2-7	few	TRBD2	TRBV6-6	TGTGCCAGCAGTTACGGGTTAAGCGGGGGGCATTACGAGCAGTACTTC	CASSYGLSGGHYEQYF
TRBJ2-7	NA	NA	TRBV20-1	TGCAGTGCCATTAGAGGCAGGGTGGGCCACGAGCAGTACTTC	CSAIRGRVGHEQYF
TRBJ2-3	NA	TRBD1	TRBV20-1	TGCAGTGCTTCGACCGGGACAGGGGGCGGTACGCAGTATTTT	CSASTGTGGGTQYF